The sequence of this T cell receptor beta chain was determined in a study of blood T cell repertoires in COVID-19. Study information: Sites in the United States, Italy and Spain provided acute and convalescent COVID-19 samples.

Germline assignment: CDR1 MGHRA and CDR2 YSYEKL. The CDR3 is 14 amino acids. After removal of 1 base from V and 8 bases from J, the junction contained 3 bases not matched to a gene. Sequencing used immunoSEQ multiplex PCR; TCRdb keeps in-frame clones, though not all of them. Among under 110,000 clones listed, roughly nine tenths were seen once. The material sequenced was peripheral blood. The sequence was collected from a man in his fifties with acute or convalescent COVID-19. The chain couples TRBV4-1 to TRBJ2-1; TRBD1 matches 9 bases. CDR3 protein: CASSQVRTGDEQFF. In nucleotides, the CDR3 is TGCGCCAGCAGCCAAGTAAGGACAGGGGATGAGCAGTTCTTC.